Reported below is one TCR beta chain. The antigen remains undetermined. Produced via immunoSEQ multiplex PCR; TCRdb's table is partial and in-frame only. The profile covers 100,000 to 150,000 clones, with 85% to 90% appearing a single time and 1.1% taken by the ten largest. CDR3 length: 15 amino acids. Germline V gene sequence: CDR1 LNHDA, CDR2 SQIVND (reference sequence). Trimming pared 1 base from V and 4 bases from J, leaving 14 bases between. This sample is drawn from a study of cytomegalovirus exposure and HLA in healthy donors. Study outcomes and limitations: The finding came from a later analysis; first-cohort TCR clusters tended to co-occur in the roughly 110 validation repertoires.

The specimen sequenced was PBMCs. The receptor was isolated from a woman aged 18-29 years in good health and CMV-seronegative. The J gene is TRBJ2-7, the V gene TRBV19; D might be TRBD1 (6 bases). For the CDR3, the DNA is TGTGCCAGTAGTATAGCGGGACAAGCTACTTACGAGCAGTACTTC. Its protein is CASSIAGQATYEQYF.